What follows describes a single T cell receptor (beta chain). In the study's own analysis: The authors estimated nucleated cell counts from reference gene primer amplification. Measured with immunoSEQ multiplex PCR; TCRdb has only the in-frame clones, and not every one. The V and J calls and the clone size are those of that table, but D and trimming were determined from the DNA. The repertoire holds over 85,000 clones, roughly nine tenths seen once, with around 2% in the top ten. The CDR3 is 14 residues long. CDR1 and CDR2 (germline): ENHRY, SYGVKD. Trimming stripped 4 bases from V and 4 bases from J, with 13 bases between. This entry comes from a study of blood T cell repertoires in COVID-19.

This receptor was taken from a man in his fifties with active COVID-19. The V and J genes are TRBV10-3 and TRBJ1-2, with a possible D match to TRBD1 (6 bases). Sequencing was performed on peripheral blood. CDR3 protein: CAISGSTGSYGYTF. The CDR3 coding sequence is TGTGCCATCAGTGGGTCGACAGGTTCCTATGGCTACACCTTC.